What follows are 14 T cell receptor beta chains derived from one specimen sequenced in a study of lymphopenia after photon versus proton radiotherapy. Here immunoSEQ multiplex PCR was the method, and the copy in TCRdb shows in-frame clones only, minus some. This table holds about 7,500 clones, 70% to 90% found once. Sequences were derived from peripheral blood, sampled from a patient treated with photon-based radiotherapy. Source of these receptors: a woman aged 70-85 years with pancreatic cancer.

Only one count was recorded for this clone. V gene TRBV2 combines with J gene TRBJ2-1; D is perhaps TRBD1 (6 bases). Trimming left V 4 bases short and J 7 bases short, with 17 bases between. Looked up from germline, CDR1 is SNHLY and CDR2 is FYNNEI. This CDR3 has 15 residues. Written as DNA, the CDR3 is TGTGCCAGCAGTGTTCAGGGGTTGTCGGGAAATGAGCAGTTCTTC. It yields the protein CASSVQGLSGNEQFF. The full variable domain, rest sourced from reference TRBV2 and TRBJ2-1, is EPEVTQTPSHQVTQMGQEVILRCVPISNHLYFYWYRQILGQKVEFLVSFYNNEISEKSEIFDDQFSVERPDGSNFTLKIRSTKLEDSAMYFCASSVQGLSGNEQFFGPGTRLTVL.

The J gene is TRBJ2-5, the V gene TRBV7-6; TRBD1 matches 9 bases. The tail of the sequence fits TRBJ2-7 better, so the J call may be wrong. The CDR3 consists of 14 residues. Germline V lookup: CDR1 SGHVS, CDR2 FNYEAQ. The CDR3, as DNA: TGTGCCAGCAGCTTAGGACAGGGGGCCTACGAGCAGTACTTC. It is translated as CASSLGQGAYEQYF.

The chain uses TRBV6-5 and TRBJ1-2; D perhaps matches TRBD1 (5 bases). Germline loops: CDR1 MNHEY, CDR2 SVGAGI. V was cut by 4 bases and J by 2 bases, with 14 bases left in between. CDR3 length: 15 residues. CDR3 nucleotides: TGTGCCAGCAGTTTTGCTGGCGGGGGGAACTATGGCTACACCTTC. Its translation is CASSFAGGGNYGYTF.

The V and J genes are TRBV28 and TRBJ2-4; TRBD1 matches 7 bases. The CDR3 length is 15 residues. Germline-derived CDR1 and CDR2 are MDHEN and SYDVKM. V gave up 2 bases and J gave up 2 bases; unmatched junction bases: 3. The CDR3 loop reads CASSLPGGSKNIQYF. The CDR3 nucleotides are TGTGCCAGCAGTTTACCAGGGGGATCCAAAAACATTCAGTACTTC.

The rearrangement links TRBV28 to TRBJ2-7; D is perhaps TRBD2 (6 bases). V was shortened by 3 bases and J by 2 bases, with 11 bases between the two germline ends. CDR3 length: 14 residues. CDR1 MDHEN and CDR2 SYDVKM come from the germline V gene. This CDR3 reads CASSLGGIAYEQYF. The CDR3 nucleotides read TGTGCCAGCAGTTTGGGGGGTATTGCCTACGAGCAGTACTTC.

V usage is TRBV29-1 and J usage is TRBJ2-3; 7 bases are a match to TRBD2. V shed 6 bases, J shed 2 bases, and the junction held 14 bases outside the gene matches. Germline CDR1 reads SQVTM; CDR2 reads ANQGSEA. The CDR3 is 16 amino acids. This chain's CDR3 is CSVGSGRESYTDTQYF. CDR3 nucleotide sequence: TGCAGCGTCGGTTCGGGGCGGGAGTCATACACAGATACGCAGTATTTT.

This clone was seen more than once but under ten times. The genes are TRBV6-5 and TRBJ2-7; the match to TRBD1 covers 9 bases. Trimming removed 8 bases from V and 1 base from J; junction bases left unmatched: 6. Germline assignment: CDR1 MNHEY and CDR2 SVGAGI. This CDR3 comprises 14 residues. CDR3 amino acids: CASWTGTGSYEQYF. The CDR3 coding sequence is TGTGCCAGCTGGACCGGGACAGGGTCCTACGAGCAGTACTTC.

The gene calls are TRBV5-6 and TRBJ2-2; 12 bases map to TRBD1. The V segment lost 3 bases and the J segment 6 bases; nucleotides outside the gene matches: 6. This CDR3 comprises 16 residues. Germline V lookup: CDR1 SGHDT, CDR2 YYEEEE. The CDR3 loop reads CASSWGQGAFSGELFF. As DNA, the CDR3 is TGTGCCAGCAGCTGGGGACAGGGGGCCTTTTCCGGGGAGCTGTTTTTT.

The chain is built from TRBV7-2 and TRBJ2-7, with a possible D match to TRBD2 (6 bases). CDR1 is SGHTA, CDR2 FQGNSA, per germline. V was trimmed by 5 bases and J by 5 bases, leaving 13 bases between them. The CDR3 is 13 residues long. CDR3 nucleotides: TGTGCCAGCAGCCCTCAGGGACTGGACGAGCAGTACTTC. Its protein is CASSPQGLDEQYF.

The chain combines TRBV12-2 with TRBJ2-7; the table's D gene call, TRBD2, was not cross checked with the DNA. TRBV12-2 has pseudogene status. The CDR3 runs 11 residues. The CDR3 region is CASRRMHEQYF. The DNA of the CDR3 is TGTGCAAGTCGGCGAATGCACGAGCAGTACTTC.

The chain links TRBV5-8 to TRBJ1-5, with TRBD1 as a possible D gene (6 bases). This CDR3 is built from 16 residues. V was clipped by 5 bases and J by 2 bases, with 17 bases between them. Germline CDR1 reads SGHTS; CDR2 reads YDEGEE. The CDR3 bases are TGTGCCAGCAGGGGAGGGGGGGCTGGTGGCAATCAGCCCCAGCATTTT. It codes for CASRGGGAGGNQPQHF.

This chain joins TRBV11-1 and TRBJ2-1; 7 bases are a match to TRBD2. The V segment lost 4 bases and the J segment 6 bases; nucleotides outside the gene matches: 9. CDR3 length equals 15 residues. Germline V gene sequence: CDR1 SGHAT, CDR2 FQDESV (reference sequence). CDR3 residues: CASSSSGTGSNEQFF. The CDR3 DNA is TGTGCCAGCAGCTCAAGCGGGACCGGCTCCAATGAGCAGTTCTTC.

The DNA for the CDR3 is TGTGCCAGCAACCACGGGACAGGGATTGGTGAAGCTTTCTTT. The encoded protein is CASNHGTGIGEAFF. The gene calls are TRBV9 and TRBJ1-1; 9 bases fit TRBD1. The germline V gene encodes CDR1 SGDLS and CDR2 YYNGEE. The CDR3 runs 14 residues. With V trimmed by 6 bases and J by 7 bases, 10 bases remained unmatched.

The rearrangement joins TRBV5-6 to TRBJ1-2; D remains ambiguous. The CDR3 spans 13 residues. Trimming removed 7 bases at V and 4 bases at J, with 14 bases between. Germline V gene lookup returns CDR1 SGHDT and CDR2 YYEEEE. CDR3 amino acids: CASPSRKTYGYTF. The DNA of the CDR3 is TGTGCCAGCCCCAGTCGAAAGACCTATGGCTACACCTTC.